This T cell receptor beta chain is drawn from a study of identical twins. Study-level findings and limits: A lower insertion count was a feature of abundant cord blood beta clonotypes, with no such feature in memory repertoires.

A single record per CDR3 protein comes from TCRdb applying MiXCR to the 5' RACE reads. Of about 220,000 distinct CDR3 sequences listed, under 10% are singletons. On this clonotype: Antigen: not known.

These data also featured in a second study, about yellow fever vaccine responses in identical twins. That source reports: Twin vaccine T cell responses reportedly seemed partly convergent, partly personalized.

The specimen was memory (CD45RO+) T cells sorted from blood. The sequence came from a woman aged 18-35 years in good health.

CDR3 in amino acids: CASSQEPLNSNQPQHF. CDR3 in DNA: TGTGCCAGCAGCCAAGAACCCTTAAATAGCAATCAGCCCCAGCATTTT. The V and J genes are TRBV4-2 and TRBJ1-5; D is undetermined. V was trimmed by 0 bases and J by 0 bases, leaving 9 bases between them. CDR3 length equals 16 residues. The germline V gene has CDR1 LGHNA and CDR2 YNFKEQ.